This T cell receptor beta chain is drawn from a study of T cells in Graves' hyperthyroidism and ophthalmopathy. Study-level findings and limits: The model foresaw ophthalmopathy a median approximately 6.3 months prior to onset. Ophthalmopathy cases were set apart from stable hyperthyroidism by a 13 V-J model.

In making diagnoses, clinical symptoms, serum thyroxine and TRAb, thyroid ultrasound and orbital computed tomography were all used. TCR beta CDR3 regions were amplified from RNA transcripts. RT-PCR in the first round (using the HTBI primer set) targeted the TCR CDR3. TCRdb used MiXCR to reprocess the multiplex PCR reads, holding one entry per CDR3 protein. The table shows 450,000 to 700,000 distinct CDR3 sequences, with 40% to 55% occurring only once. On this clonotype: What it binds is not known.

The receptor was derived from an adult woman with Graves' disease, either hyperthyroidism or ophthalmopathy (not recorded which). Sequencing was done on a sample of peripheral blood or thyroid tissue (not recorded which).

CDR3 in amino acids: CASSVGVASFQETQYF. The DNA of the CDR3 is TGTGCCAGCAGCGTTGGGGTAGCATCATTTCAAGAGACCCAGTACTTC. The gene calls are TRBV9 and TRBJ2-5; D unresolved. The CDR3 contains 16 residues. Trimming stripped 2 bases from V and 2 bases from J, with 16 bases between. Germline V gene sequence: CDR1 SGDLS, CDR2 YYNGEE.